This T cell receptor (beta chain) was documented in a study of blood T cell repertoires in COVID-19. This clone turned up a few times. The repertoire was sequenced with immunoSEQ multiplex PCR; TCRdb's copy has only in-frame clones and lacks some. Of fewer than 350,000 clones listed, approximately 83% are singletons. Deletions cut 3 bases from V and 4 bases from J, with 12 bases between. The CDR3 contains 14 residues. Germline CDR1 is LNHNV and CDR2 is YYDKDF (reference sequence). The chain carries TRBV15 and TRBJ1-2, with D hard to call. This sequence originates from a woman between 25 and 40 years old who had recovered from COVID-19. The specimen was peripheral blood. The CDR3 DNA reads TGTGCCACCAGCAGTGAGGCGGAACCCTATGGCTACACCTTC. Translated, it gives CATSSEAEPYGYTF. Supplemented by reference TRBV15 and TRBJ1-2, the full variable domain reads DAMVIQNPRYQVTQFGKPVTLSCSQTLNHNVMYWYQQKSSQAPKLLFHYYDKDFNNEADTPDNFQSRRPNTSFCFLDIRSPGLGDTAMYLCATSSEAEPYGYTFGSGTRLTVV.